This record looks at one T cell receptor beta chain sequence and its context. These data belong to a study of blood T cell repertoires in COVID-19. Study-level background: Italy, Spain and the United States were the sources of the convalescent and acute COVID-19 samples.

Assignment of participants to cohorts was predicated upon participant-reported clinical history. Authors' analysis steps: For nucleated cells, counts were estimated from reference gene primer amplification. Libraries were prepared by immunoSEQ multiplex PCR; TCRdb keeps only in-frame clonotypes and omits some of them. Clonal size and the V and J genes are those of that table, whereas D and trimming came from the DNA. The sample shows a few hundred thousand clones, around 88% of them seen only once. V lost 3 bases and J lost 1; bases outside the gene matches: 6. This CDR3 has 17 amino acids. Germline V gives CDR1 KGHDR, CDR2 SFDVKD.

The source is a woman aged 40 to 50 with acute COVID-19. The chain employs TRBV24-1 and TRBJ2-2, with 8 bases identical to TRBD1. Sequenced: PBMCs or T cells enriched from blood (not recorded which). This CDR3 reads CATSDKTGGVNTGELFF. The CDR3 nucleotides are TGTGCCACCAGTGATAAAACAGGGGGAGTGAACACCGGGGAGCTGTTTTTT.